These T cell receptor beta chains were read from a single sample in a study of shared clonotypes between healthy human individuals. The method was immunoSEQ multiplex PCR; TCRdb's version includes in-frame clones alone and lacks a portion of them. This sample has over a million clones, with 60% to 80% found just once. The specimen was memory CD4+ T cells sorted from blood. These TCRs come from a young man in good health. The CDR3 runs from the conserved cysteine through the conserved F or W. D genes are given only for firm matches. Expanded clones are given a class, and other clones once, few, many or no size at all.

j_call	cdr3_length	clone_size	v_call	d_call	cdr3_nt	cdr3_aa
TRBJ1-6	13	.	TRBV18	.	TGTGCCAGCTCACCTGGGGATAGGTCACCCCTCCACTTT	CASSPGDRSPLHF
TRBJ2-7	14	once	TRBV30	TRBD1	TGTGCCTGGACCACGGGACAGGGAGGTCCCGAGCAGTACTTC	CAWTTGQGGPEQYF
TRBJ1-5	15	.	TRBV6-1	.	TGTGCCAGCAGTTCCGGGATTAATAGCAATCAGCCCCAGCATTTT	CASSSGINSNQPQHF
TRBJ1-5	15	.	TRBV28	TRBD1	TGTGCCAGCAGTGTGGGGACAGGGATGGGACAGCCCCAGCATTTT	CASSVGTGMGQPQHF
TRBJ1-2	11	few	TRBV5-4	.	TGTGCCAGCAGCTTTAACTATGGCTACACCTTC	CASSFNYGYTF
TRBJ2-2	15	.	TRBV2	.	TGTGCCAGCACGGGCAGGGCCACGAACACCGGGGAGCTGTTTTTT	CASTGRATNTGELFF
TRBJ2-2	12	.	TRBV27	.	TGTGCCAGCAGTTATAACACCGGGGAGCTGTTTTTT	CASSYNTGELFF
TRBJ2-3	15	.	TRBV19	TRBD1	TGTGCCAGTAGTTACAGGGGCTTCGACACAGATACGCAGTATTTT	CASSYRGFDTDTQYF
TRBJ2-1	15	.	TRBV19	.	TGTGCCAGTAGAAAGGAGTCGGCAGCCTACAATGAGCAGTTCTTC	CASRKESAAYNEQFF
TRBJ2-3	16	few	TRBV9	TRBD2	TGTGCCAGCAGCACAAATTTAGCGGGCCTCACAGATACGCAGTATTTT	CASSTNLAGLTDTQYF
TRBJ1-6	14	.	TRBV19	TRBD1	TGTGCCAGTAGTATCGAGGGGGCTAGTTCACCCCTCCACTTT	CASSIEGASSPLHF
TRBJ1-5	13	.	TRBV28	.	TGTGCCAGCAGTTCCTCCCTGGTTTGGCCCCAGCATTTT	CASSSSLVWPQHF
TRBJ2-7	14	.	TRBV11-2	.	TGTGCCAGCAGCTTAGGTAGCGGTATCTACGAGCAGTACTTC	CASSLGSGIYEQYF
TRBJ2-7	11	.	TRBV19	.	TGTGCCGGGGGTCCCCCCTACGAGCAGTACTTC	CAGGPPYEQYF
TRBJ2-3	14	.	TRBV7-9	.	TGTGCCAGCAGCTTAGCGGCTAGCACAGATACGCAGTATTTT	CASSLAASTDTQYF
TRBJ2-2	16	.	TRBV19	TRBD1	TGTGCCAGTAGTTCGAGGACAGGGGTAGTCTCCGGGGAGCTGTTTTTT	CASSSRTGVVSGELFF
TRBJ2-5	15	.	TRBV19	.	TGTGCCAGTAGTATGGGTCAGAAGCTCCAAGAGACCCAGTACTTC	CASSMGQKLQETQYF
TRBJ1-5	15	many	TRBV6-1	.	TGTGCCAGCAGTGAGTACAGGCGTGGGGATCAGCCCCAGCATTTT	CASSEYRRGDQPQHF
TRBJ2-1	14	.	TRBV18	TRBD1	TGTGCCAGCTCACCCGACACAGGGGTGGATGAGCAGTTCTTC	CASSPDTGVDEQFF
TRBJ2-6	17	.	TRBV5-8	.	TGTGCCAGCAGCTCCGGACAGACCCTCTCTGGGGCCAACGTCCTGACTTTC	CASSSGQTLSGANVLTF
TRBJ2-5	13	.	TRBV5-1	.	TGCGCCAGCAGCTTGGAAAGTGACGGGACCCAGTACTTC	CASSLESDGTQYF
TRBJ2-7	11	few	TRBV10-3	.	TGTGCCATCAGTGAGAATTACGAGCAGTACTTC	CAISENYEQYF
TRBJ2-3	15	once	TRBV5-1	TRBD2	TGCGCCAGCAGCTTCACTAGCGGGGGCGGAGATACGCAGTATTTT	CASSFTSGGGDTQYF
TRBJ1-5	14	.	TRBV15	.	TGTGCCACCAGCAGAGACATTAATAATCAGCCCCAGCATTTT	CATSRDINNQPQHF
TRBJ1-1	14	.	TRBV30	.	TGTGCCTGGAGTGTACTGAGGGGAAGAACTGAAGCTTTCTTT	CAWSVLRGRTEAFF
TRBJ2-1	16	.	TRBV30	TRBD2	TGTGCCTGGTCACCGGGACTAGCGGGAGGGCCGGGTGAGCAGTTCTTC	CAWSPGLAGGPGEQFF
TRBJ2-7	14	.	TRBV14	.	TGTGCCAGCAGCCAAGATCTTTCGATTTCCGAGCAGTACTTC	CASSQDLSISEQYF
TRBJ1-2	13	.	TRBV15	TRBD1	TGTGCCACCAGCGGGGGACAGAAGTATGGCTACACCTTC	CATSGGQKYGYTF
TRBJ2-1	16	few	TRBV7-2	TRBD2	TGTGCCAGCAGCTTAGGTCCTAGCGGGAGGGCCAATGAGCAGTTCTTC	CASSLGPSGRANEQFF